In its sample, the clone carrying this T cell receptor beta chain was seen once. This sample stems from a study of blood T cell repertoires in COVID-19. The wider study: COVID-19 samples, acute and convalescent, were from the United States, Italy and Spain. T cells, B-cell-depleted T cells, or PBMCs provided the cDNA or gDNA that served as material.

The authors' processing: Estimation of nucleated cell counts was performed using reference gene primer amplification. Sequencing used immunoSEQ multiplex PCR; TCRdb keeps in-frame clones, though not all of them. Clone size and the V and J calls come from that table; the DNA yielded D and trimming. The table records around 190,000 clones, roughly 80% of them present only once. The specimen sequenced was peripheral blood. The TCR was taken from a man between 60 and 75 years old with acute or convalescent COVID-19.

The CDR3 sequence: CSVEDRGNEKLFF. CDR3 nucleotides: TGCAGCGTTGAAGACAGGGGGAACGAAAAACTGTTTTTT. The chain combines TRBV29-1 with TRBJ1-4; 7 nucleotides align to TRBD1. Trimming at V came to 0 bases and at J to 8 bases, leaving 3 bases not matched to a gene. CDR1 is SQVTM, CDR2 ANQGSEA, per germline. This CDR3 comprises 13 residues.